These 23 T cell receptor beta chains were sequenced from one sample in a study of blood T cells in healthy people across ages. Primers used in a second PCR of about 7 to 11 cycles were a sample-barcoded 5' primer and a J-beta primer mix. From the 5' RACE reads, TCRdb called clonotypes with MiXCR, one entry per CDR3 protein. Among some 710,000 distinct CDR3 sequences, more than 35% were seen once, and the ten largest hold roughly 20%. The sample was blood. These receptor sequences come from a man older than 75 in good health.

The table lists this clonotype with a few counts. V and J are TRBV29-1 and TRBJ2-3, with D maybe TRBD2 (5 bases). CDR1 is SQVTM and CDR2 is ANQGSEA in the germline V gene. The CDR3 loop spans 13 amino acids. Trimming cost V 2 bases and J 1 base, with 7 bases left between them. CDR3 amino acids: CSVERTGTDTQYF. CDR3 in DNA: TGCAGCGTTGAAAGGACTGGCACAGATACGCAGTATTTT.

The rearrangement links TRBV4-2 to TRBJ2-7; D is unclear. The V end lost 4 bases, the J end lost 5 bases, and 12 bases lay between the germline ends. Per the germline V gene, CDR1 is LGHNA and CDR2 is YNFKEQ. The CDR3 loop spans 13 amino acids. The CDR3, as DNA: TGTGCCAGCAGCCTCGGAGTTGGCGACGAGCAGTACTTC. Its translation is CASSLGVGDEQYF.

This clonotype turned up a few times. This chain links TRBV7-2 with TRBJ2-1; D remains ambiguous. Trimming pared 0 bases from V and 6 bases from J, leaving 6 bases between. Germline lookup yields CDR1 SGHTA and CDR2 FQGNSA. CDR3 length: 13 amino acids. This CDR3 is CASSLARTNEQFF. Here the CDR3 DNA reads TGTGCCAGCAGCTTAGCCCGCACCAATGAGCAGTTCTTC.

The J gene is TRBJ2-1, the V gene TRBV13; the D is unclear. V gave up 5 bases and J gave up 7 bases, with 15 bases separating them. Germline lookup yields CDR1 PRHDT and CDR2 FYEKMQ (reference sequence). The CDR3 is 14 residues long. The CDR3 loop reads CASSHRRPTNEQFF. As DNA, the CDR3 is TGTGCCAGCAGCCACAGACGTCCTACTAATGAGCAGTTCTTC.

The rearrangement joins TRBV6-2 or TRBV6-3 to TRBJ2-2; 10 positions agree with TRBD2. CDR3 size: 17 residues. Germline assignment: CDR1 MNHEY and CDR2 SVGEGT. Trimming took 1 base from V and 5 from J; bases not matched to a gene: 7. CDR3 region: CASSYYRTSGSTGELFF. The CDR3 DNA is TGTGCCAGCAGTTACTACAGGACTAGCGGAAGTACCGGGGAGCTGTTTTTT.

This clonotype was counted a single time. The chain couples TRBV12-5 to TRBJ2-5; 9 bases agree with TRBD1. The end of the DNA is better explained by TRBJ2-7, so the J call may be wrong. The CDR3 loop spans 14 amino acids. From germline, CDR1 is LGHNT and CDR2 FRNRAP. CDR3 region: CASGPGTGFNEQYF. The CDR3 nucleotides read TGTGCTAGTGGTCCCGGGACAGGGTTCAACGAGCAGTACTTC.

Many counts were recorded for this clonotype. CDR3 in DNA: TGTGCCACCAGTGATTTGAACAGAGGGGCCGATACGCAGTATTTT. It translates to CATSDLNRGADTQYF. This chain links TRBV24-1 with TRBJ2-3; D may match TRBD1 or TRBD2 (5 bases each). From germline, CDR1 is KGHDR and CDR2 SFDVKD. V was trimmed by 0 bases and J by 6 bases, leaving 12 bases between them. The CDR3 runs 15 residues.

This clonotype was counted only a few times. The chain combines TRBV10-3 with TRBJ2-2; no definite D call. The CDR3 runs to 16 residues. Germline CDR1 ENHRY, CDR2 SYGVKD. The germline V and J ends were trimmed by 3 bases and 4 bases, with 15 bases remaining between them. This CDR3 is CAISDSRQTGTGELFF. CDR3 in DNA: TGTGCCATCAGTGATTCCAGACAAACGGGCACCGGGGAGCTGTTTTTT.

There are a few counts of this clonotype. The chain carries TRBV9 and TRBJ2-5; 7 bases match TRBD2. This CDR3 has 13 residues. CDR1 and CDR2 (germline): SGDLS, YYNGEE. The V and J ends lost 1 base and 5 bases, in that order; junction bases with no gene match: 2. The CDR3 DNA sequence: TGTGCCAGCAGCGTACAGGGAGGGGAGACCCAGTACTTC. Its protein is CASSVQGGETQYF. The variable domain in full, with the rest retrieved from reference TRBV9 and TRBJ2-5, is DSGVTQTPKHLITATGQRVTLRCSPRSGDLSVYWYQQSLDQGLQFLIQYYNGEERAKGNILERFSAQQFPDLHSELNLSSLELGDSALYFCASSVQGGETQYFGPGTRLLVL.

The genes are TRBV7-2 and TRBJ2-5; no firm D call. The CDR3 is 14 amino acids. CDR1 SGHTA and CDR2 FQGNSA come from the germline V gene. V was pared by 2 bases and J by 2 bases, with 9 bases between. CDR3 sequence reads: CASSLISVQETQYF. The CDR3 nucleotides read TGTGCCAGCAGCTTAATAAGCGTTCAAGAGACCCAGTACTTC.

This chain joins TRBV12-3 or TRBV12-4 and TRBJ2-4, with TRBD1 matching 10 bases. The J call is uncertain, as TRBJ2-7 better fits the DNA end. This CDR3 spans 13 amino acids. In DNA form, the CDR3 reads TGTGCCAGCGGACAGGGGGGACAGTACGAGCAGTACTTC. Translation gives CASGQGGQYEQYF.

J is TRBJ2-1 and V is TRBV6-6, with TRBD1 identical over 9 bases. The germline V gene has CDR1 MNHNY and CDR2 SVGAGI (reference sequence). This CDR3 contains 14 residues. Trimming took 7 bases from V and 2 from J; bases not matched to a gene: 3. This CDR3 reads CASNGQGPYNEQFF. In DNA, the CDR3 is TGTGCCAGCAATGGACAGGGGCCCTACAATGAGCAGTTCTTC.

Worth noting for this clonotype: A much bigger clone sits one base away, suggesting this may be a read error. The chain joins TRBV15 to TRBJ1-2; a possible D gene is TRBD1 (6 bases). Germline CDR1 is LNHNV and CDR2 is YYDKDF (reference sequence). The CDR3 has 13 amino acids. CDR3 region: CVTSPERGHGYTF. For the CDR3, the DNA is TGTGTCACCAGCCCCGAACGGGGGCATGGCTACACCTTC.

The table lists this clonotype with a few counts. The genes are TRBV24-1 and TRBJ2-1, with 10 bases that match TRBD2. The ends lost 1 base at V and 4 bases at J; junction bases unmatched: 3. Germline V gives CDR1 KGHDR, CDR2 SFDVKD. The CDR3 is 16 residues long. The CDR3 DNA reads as TGTGCCACCAGTGATTTCAATAGCGGGAGGTACAATGAGCAGTTCTTC. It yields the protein CATSDFNSGRYNEQFF.

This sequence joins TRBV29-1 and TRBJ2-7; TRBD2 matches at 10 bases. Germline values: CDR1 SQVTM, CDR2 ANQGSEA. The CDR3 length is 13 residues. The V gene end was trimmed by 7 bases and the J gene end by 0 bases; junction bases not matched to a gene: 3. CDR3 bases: TGCAGCGGCATAGCGGGAGGCTCCTACGAGCAGTACTTC. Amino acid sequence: CSGIAGGSYEQYF.

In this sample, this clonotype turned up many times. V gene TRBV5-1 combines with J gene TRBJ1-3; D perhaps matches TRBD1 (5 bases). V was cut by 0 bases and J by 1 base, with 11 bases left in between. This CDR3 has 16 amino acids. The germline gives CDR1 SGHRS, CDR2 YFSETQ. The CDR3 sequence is CASSLDGGQSGNTIYF. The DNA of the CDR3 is TGCGCCAGCAGCTTGGATGGGGGTCAGTCTGGAAACACCATATATTTT.

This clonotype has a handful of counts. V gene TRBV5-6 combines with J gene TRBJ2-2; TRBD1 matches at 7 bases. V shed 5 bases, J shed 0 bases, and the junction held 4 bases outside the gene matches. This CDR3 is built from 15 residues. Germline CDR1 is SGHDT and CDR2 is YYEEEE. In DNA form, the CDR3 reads TGTGCCAGCAGGTCTACAGGGGCGAACACCGGGGAGCTGTTTTTT. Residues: CASRSTGANTGELFF.

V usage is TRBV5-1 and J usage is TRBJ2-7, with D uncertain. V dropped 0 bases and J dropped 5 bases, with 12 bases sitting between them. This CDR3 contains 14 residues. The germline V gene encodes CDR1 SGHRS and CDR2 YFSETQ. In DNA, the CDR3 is TGCGCCAGCAGCTTGGGACCGCTTAGCAACGAGCAGTACTTC. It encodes CASSLGPLSNEQYF.

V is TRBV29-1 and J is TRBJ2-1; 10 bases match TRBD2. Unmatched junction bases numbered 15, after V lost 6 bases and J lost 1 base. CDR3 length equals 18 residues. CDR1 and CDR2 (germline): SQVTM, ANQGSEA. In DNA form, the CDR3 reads TGCAGCGTCCGTGGCGGGCTAGCGGGAGACGGTTCCTACAATGAGCAGTTCTTC. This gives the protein CSVRGGLAGDGSYNEQFF.

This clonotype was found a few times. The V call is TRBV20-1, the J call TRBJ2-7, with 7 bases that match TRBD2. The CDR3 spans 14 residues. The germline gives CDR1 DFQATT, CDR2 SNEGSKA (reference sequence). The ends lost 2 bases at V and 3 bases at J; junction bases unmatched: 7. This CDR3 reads CSARSSGIDYEQYF. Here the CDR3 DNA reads TGCAGTGCTAGATCCAGCGGGATAGACTACGAGCAGTACTTC.

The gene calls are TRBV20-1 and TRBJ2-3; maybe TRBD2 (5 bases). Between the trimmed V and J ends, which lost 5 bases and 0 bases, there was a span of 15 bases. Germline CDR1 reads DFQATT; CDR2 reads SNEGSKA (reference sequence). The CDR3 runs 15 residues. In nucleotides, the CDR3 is TGCAGTGCTGAGAGGAGGCAGACTAGCACAGATACGCAGTATTTT. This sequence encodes CSAERRQTSTDTQYF.

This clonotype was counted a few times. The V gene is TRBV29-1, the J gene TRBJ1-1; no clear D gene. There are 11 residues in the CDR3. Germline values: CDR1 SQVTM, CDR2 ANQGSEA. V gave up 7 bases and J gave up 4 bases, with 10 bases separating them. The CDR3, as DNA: TGCAGCGGAACGCTGGGCACTGAAGCTTTCTTT. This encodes CSGTLGTEAFF. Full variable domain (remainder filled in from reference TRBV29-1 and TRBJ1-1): SAVISQKPSRDICQRGTSLTIQCQVDSQVTMMFWYRQQPGQSLTLIATANQGSEATYESGFVIDKFPISRPNLTFSTLTVSNMSPEDSSIYLCSGTLGTEAFFGQGTRLTVV.

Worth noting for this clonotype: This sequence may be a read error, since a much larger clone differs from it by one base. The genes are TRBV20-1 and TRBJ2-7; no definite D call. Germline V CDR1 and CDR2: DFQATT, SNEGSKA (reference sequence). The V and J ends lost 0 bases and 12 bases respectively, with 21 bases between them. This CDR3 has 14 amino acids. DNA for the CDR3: TGCAGTGCTAGAGATATCCGCGGCCAAGAGACCCGGTACTTC. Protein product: CSARDIRGQETRYF.